Listed below are T cell receptor beta chains from one sample, sequenced in a study of early T cells in non-severe SARS-CoV-2 infection. TCRdb fed the 5' RACE reads into MiXCR, producing one record per CDR3 protein. The data hold some 96,000 distinct CDR3 sequences, with about 12% observed a single time. The sequenced sample was whole blood. The receptors originated from an adult who was a healthcare worker with PCR-confirmed SARS-CoV-2 infection or an uninfected control (not recorded which). CDR3s include the opening cysteine and the closing phenylalanine or tryptophan. The order of the fields is J gene, clone size, D gene, V gene, CDR3 DNA, CDR3 protein. D genes are given only for firm matches. Rows may omit the clone size; those that give it use once, few, many or a size class.

j_gene: TRBJ2-5; abundance: few; d_gene: .; v_gene: TRBV28; CDR3nt: TGTGCCAGCAGCGGTGACGAGAGGACCCAGTACTTC; CDR3aa: CASSGDERTQYF
j_gene: TRBJ2-1; abundance: few; d_gene: .; v_gene: TRBV29-1; CDR3nt: TGCAGCGTGTTGAACCCTGGACCGGGTCAAGAGCAGTTCTTC; CDR3aa: CSVLNPGPGQEQFF
j_gene: TRBJ1-1; abundance: few; d_gene: TRBD1; v_gene: TRBV6-2/TRBV6-3; CDR3nt: TGTGCCAGCAGATCTAAACAGGGGGGTTCGGACACTGAAGCTTTCTTT; CDR3aa: CASRSKQGGSDTEAFF
j_gene: TRBJ2-6; abundance: .; d_gene: TRBD1; v_gene: TRBV12-3/TRBV12-4; CDR3nt: TGTGCCAGCAGCCGGGACAGGGGTACAGAGGGGGCCAACGTCCTGACTTTC; CDR3aa: CASSRDRGTEGANVLTF
j_gene: TRBJ2-1; abundance: .; d_gene: .; v_gene: TRBV12-5; CDR3nt: TGTGCTAGTGCCGGGACCAATGAGCAGTTCTTC; CDR3aa: CASAGTNEQFF
j_gene: TRBJ1-1; abundance: few; d_gene: TRBD1; v_gene: TRBV28; CDR3nt: TGTGCCAGCAGACGGGACAGTGGTGCTTTCTTT; CDR3aa: CASRRDSGAFF
j_gene: TRBJ1-2; abundance: few; d_gene: .; v_gene: TRBV20-1; CDR3nt: TGCAGTGCTAGAGATCCAGGGAAAGGGTACTATGGCTACACCTTC; CDR3aa: CSARDPGKGYYGYTF
j_gene: TRBJ2-3; abundance: .; d_gene: TRBD1; v_gene: TRBV6-2/TRBV6-3; CDR3nt: TGTGCCAGCAGTTACGAGGGACAGGGCGGGCCCACAGATACGCAGTATTTT; CDR3aa: CASSYEGQGGPTDTQYF
j_gene: TRBJ2-7; abundance: many; d_gene: TRBD1; v_gene: TRBV19; CDR3nt: TGTGCCAGTAGTGACGGGACAGACCTCTACTACGAGCAGTACTTC; CDR3aa: CASSDGTDLYYEQYF
j_gene: TRBJ1-1; abundance: few; d_gene: TRBD1; v_gene: TRBV2; CDR3nt: TGTGCCAGCACGGGACAGTACGAGAACACTGAAGCTTTCTTT; CDR3aa: CASTGQYENTEAFF
j_gene: TRBJ2-5; abundance: many; d_gene: .; v_gene: TRBV20-1; CDR3nt: TGCAGTGCTAGAGGTGTACCTAACCCGAGCCTGCAAGAGACCCAGTACTTC; CDR3aa: CSARGVPNPSLQETQYF
j_gene: TRBJ2-3; abundance: many; d_gene: .; v_gene: TRBV6-6; CDR3nt: TGTGCCAGCAGATCTACTGTAGCCGGGCGCACAGATACGCAGTATTTT; CDR3aa: CASRSTVAGRTDTQYF
j_gene: TRBJ2-7; abundance: .; d_gene: .; v_gene: TRBV9; CDR3nt: TGTGCCAGCAGCCCATCAGAGGGCGAGCAGTACTTC; CDR3aa: CASSPSEGEQYF
j_gene: TRBJ1-2; abundance: many; d_gene: TRBD1; v_gene: TRBV5-1; CDR3nt: TGCGCCAGCAGCTCCGACAGGGGTGGCGGCTACACCTTC; CDR3aa: CASSSDRGGGYTF
j_gene: TRBJ2-1; abundance: .; d_gene: .; v_gene: TRBV7-9; CDR3nt: TGTGCCAGCAGCTCCTCTCTAGCGAACAATGAGCAGTTCTTC; CDR3aa: CASSSSLANNEQFF
j_gene: TRBJ2-4; abundance: many; d_gene: .; v_gene: TRBV7-9; CDR3nt: TGTGCCAGCAGCTTAGCTAGCAATTTTTTCCAAAACATTCAGTACTTC; CDR3aa: CASSLASNFFQNIQYF
j_gene: TRBJ2-4; abundance: many; d_gene: .; v_gene: TRBV7-9; CDR3nt: TGTGCCAGCAGCTTAGTTGGCGCGACGGGGAGGAACATTCAGTACTTC; CDR3aa: CASSLVGATGRNIQYF
j_gene: TRBJ2-3; abundance: .; d_gene: .; v_gene: TRBV29-1; CDR3nt: TGCAGCGTTGAAAGGAGCCCAGATACGCAGTATTTT; CDR3aa: CSVERSPDTQYF
j_gene: TRBJ2-5; abundance: many; d_gene: .; v_gene: TRBV23-1; CDR3nt: TGCGCCAGCAGTCGCAAGAAATCGACAGAAAAAGAGACCCAGTACTTC; CDR3aa: CASSRKKSTEKETQYF
j_gene: TRBJ2-1; abundance: many; d_gene: .; v_gene: TRBV7-9; CDR3nt: TGTGCCAGCAGCCCACACCGGGACCTGACTAATGAGCAGTTCTTC; CDR3aa: CASSPHRDLTNEQFF
j_gene: TRBJ2-5; abundance: .; d_gene: .; v_gene: TRBV10-1; CDR3nt: TGCGCCAGCAGCTTCAGGCGACAAGAGACCCAGTACTTC; CDR3aa: CASSFRRQETQYF
j_gene: TRBJ2-1; abundance: .; d_gene: TRBD2; v_gene: TRBV2; CDR3nt: TGTGCCAGCAGAGGACTAGCGGGGAGGTACAATGAGCAGTTCTTC; CDR3aa: CASRGLAGRYNEQFF
j_gene: TRBJ2-5; abundance: many; d_gene: .; v_gene: TRBV27; CDR3nt: TGTGCCAGCTCCCCAAATGGGGGGGGCTGGCAAGAGACCCAGTACTTC; CDR3aa: CASSPNGGGWQETQYF
j_gene: TRBJ2-7; abundance: few; d_gene: .; v_gene: TRBV20-1; CDR3nt: TGCAGTGCGTTGCGGGACTCCTACGAGCAGTACTTC; CDR3aa: CSALRDSYEQYF
j_gene: TRBJ1-2; abundance: .; d_gene: .; v_gene: TRBV12-3/TRBV12-4; CDR3nt: TGTGCCAGCAGTTTAGGCAGGGTGGATGGCTACACCTTC; CDR3aa: CASSLGRVDGYTF
j_gene: TRBJ1-1; abundance: .; d_gene: .; v_gene: TRBV2; CDR3nt: TGTGCCAGCAGTGACGCACCCCGGGTGAAGGGCTTT; CDR3aa: CASSDAPRVKGF
j_gene: TRBJ2-5; abundance: .; d_gene: .; v_gene: TRBV7-9; CDR3nt: TGTGCCAGCAGCCATTACGGACGGCAAGAGACCCAGTACTTC; CDR3aa: CASSHYGRQETQYF
j_gene: TRBJ1-5; abundance: .; d_gene: .; v_gene: TRBV20-1; CDR3nt: TGCAGTGTCTTGGGCCTCCAGCCCCAGCATTTT; CDR3aa: CSVLGLQPQHF
j_gene: TRBJ2-3; abundance: few; d_gene: TRBD2; v_gene: TRBV7-2; CDR3nt: TGTGCCAGCAGCCGAGTTTGGGCTAGCGGGGGCGCCCGCCCCGATACGCAGTATTTT; CDR3aa: CASSRVWASGGARPDTQYF
j_gene: TRBJ1-4; abundance: many; d_gene: .; v_gene: TRBV11-2; CDR3nt: TGTGCCAGCAGCTTAGGCGTCAGGGAAAATGAAAAACTGTTTTTT; CDR3aa: CASSLGVRENEKLFF
j_gene: TRBJ2-7; abundance: many; d_gene: .; v_gene: TRBV27; CDR3nt: TGTGCCAGCAGTTTGGGAGGAGGGGTTGGTGAGCAGTACTTC; CDR3aa: CASSLGGGVGEQYF
j_gene: TRBJ1-6; abundance: few; d_gene: .; v_gene: TRBV9; CDR3nt: TGTGCCAGCAGCGCCCAGGTGAATAATTCACCCCTCCACTTT; CDR3aa: CASSAQVNNSPLHF
j_gene: TRBJ1-1; abundance: many; d_gene: .; v_gene: TRBV5-1; CDR3nt: TGCGCCAGCAGGCTGGCGGGGCCCCATGAAGCTTTCTTT; CDR3aa: CASRLAGPHEAFF
j_gene: TRBJ1-1; abundance: .; d_gene: .; v_gene: TRBV12-3/TRBV12-4; CDR3nt: TGTGCCAGCAGTAAGCCTGACACCCTTGGGTCTGAAGCTTTCTTT; CDR3aa: CASSKPDTLGSEAFF
j_gene: TRBJ2-3; abundance: .; d_gene: TRBD2; v_gene: TRBV7-2; CDR3nt: TGTGCCAGCAGAAAACTAGCGGGGGGCACAGATACGCAGTATTTT; CDR3aa: CASRKLAGGTDTQYF
j_gene: TRBJ1-6; abundance: many; d_gene: .; v_gene: TRBV11-2; CDR3nt: TGTGCCAGCAGCCCCCGAGTGGGGGGGCGGTCACCCCTCCACTTT; CDR3aa: CASSPRVGGRSPLHF
j_gene: TRBJ2-2; abundance: few; d_gene: TRBD2; v_gene: TRBV29-1; CDR3nt: TGCAGCGCACCACTAGCGGCCGGGGAGCTGTTTTTT; CDR3aa: CSAPLAAGELFF
j_gene: TRBJ2-5; abundance: .; d_gene: TRBD1; v_gene: TRBV7-9; CDR3nt: TGTGCCACCGAACCGGGACAGGGGGACCAGTACTTC; CDR3aa: CATEPGQGDQYF
j_gene: TRBJ1-6; abundance: .; d_gene: .; v_gene: TRBV6-5; CDR3nt: TGTGCCAGCAGTTACTTCGGGGGGCGTAGCTCCTATAATTCACCCCTCCACTTT; CDR3aa: CASSYFGGRSSYNSPLHF
j_gene: TRBJ2-5; abundance: few; d_gene: TRBD1; v_gene: TRBV28; CDR3nt: TGTGCCAGCAGTTTATTAGGGACAGCAGAGACCCAGTACTTC; CDR3aa: CASSLLGTAETQYF
j_gene: TRBJ2-3; abundance: few; d_gene: .; v_gene: TRBV20-1; CDR3nt: TGCAGTGCTAGAGCGTGGTCTAAAACCGATACGCAGTATTTT; CDR3aa: CSARAWSKTDTQYF
j_gene: TRBJ2-5; abundance: many; d_gene: .; v_gene: TRBV7-2; CDR3nt: TGTGCCAGCAGCTTTTTGGTAGTAACCGCCCAGTACTTC; CDR3aa: CASSFLVVTAQYF
j_gene: TRBJ1-3; abundance: many; d_gene: .; v_gene: TRBV7-9; CDR3nt: TGTGCCAGCCCGGGGATGAGTTTCGTCCCTGGAAACACCATATATTTT; CDR3aa: CASPGMSFVPGNTIYF
j_gene: TRBJ1-3; abundance: .; d_gene: .; v_gene: TRBV2; CDR3nt: TGTGCCAGCAGTGACCCTACGACTGGAAACACCATATATTTT; CDR3aa: CASSDPTTGNTIYF
j_gene: TRBJ2-3; abundance: few; d_gene: .; v_gene: TRBV9; CDR3nt: TGTGCCAGCAGCGTAGGCGGGCTGTTGGCAGATACGCAGTATTTT; CDR3aa: CASSVGGLLADTQYF
j_gene: TRBJ2-5; abundance: many; d_gene: TRBD2; v_gene: TRBV11-2; CDR3nt: TGTGCCAGCAGTTCTATCCTTAGCGGGGGACGCCAGACCCAGTACTTC; CDR3aa: CASSSILSGGRQTQYF
j_gene: TRBJ1-3; abundance: few; d_gene: .; v_gene: TRBV27; CDR3nt: TGTGCCAGCAGCCCCGGCGGGAGAAACACCATATATTTT; CDR3aa: CASSPGGRNTIYF
j_gene: TRBJ2-3; abundance: many; d_gene: .; v_gene: TRBV21-1; CDR3nt: TGTGCCAGCAGCAAAGACCGTTGGAGAGGGGCCACAGATACGCAGTATTTT; CDR3aa: CASSKDRWRGATDTQYF
j_gene: TRBJ2-4; abundance: .; d_gene: TRBD1; v_gene: TRBV10-2; CDR3nt: TGCGCCAGCAGTGAGCAGGGACAGGGGGGGAACATTCAGTACTTC; CDR3aa: CASSEQGQGGNIQYF
j_gene: TRBJ1-6; abundance: once; d_gene: .; v_gene: TRBV28; CDR3nt: TGTGCCAGCAGTTTACCAGGGTTGGATTCACCCCTCCACTTT; CDR3aa: CASSLPGLDSPLHF
j_gene: TRBJ2-3; abundance: few; d_gene: .; v_gene: TRBV12-3/TRBV12-4; CDR3nt: TGTGCCAGTCAGGGGGGCAGTCCCTCGGCAGATACGCAGTATTTT; CDR3aa: CASQGGSPSADTQYF
j_gene: TRBJ2-4; abundance: .; d_gene: TRBD2; v_gene: TRBV11-2; CDR3nt: TGTGCCAGCAGCCCGATCCACGGGGGGACCAAAAACATTCAGTACTTC; CDR3aa: CASSPIHGGTKNIQYF
j_gene: TRBJ2-7; abundance: many; d_gene: .; v_gene: TRBV29-1; CDR3nt: TGCAGCGTTGGCCCGGGTCCCTACGAGCAGTACTTC; CDR3aa: CSVGPGPYEQYF
j_gene: TRBJ1-6; abundance: .; d_gene: .; v_gene: TRBV29-1; CDR3nt: TGCAGCGTTGCCGGCAGGGAGGGATCACCCCTCCACTTT; CDR3aa: CSVAGREGSPLHF
j_gene: TRBJ2-1; abundance: few; d_gene: TRBD2; v_gene: TRBV19; CDR3nt: TGTGCCAGTAGTATCGGGGGGTTTGGGTACAATGAGCAGTTCTTC; CDR3aa: CASSIGGFGYNEQFF
j_gene: TRBJ1-3; abundance: few; d_gene: .; v_gene: TRBV7-6; CDR3nt: TGTGCCAGCAGCTTAGCCACAGGGAGCCTTGAGAACACCATATATTTT; CDR3aa: CASSLATGSLENTIYF
j_gene: TRBJ2-5; abundance: .; d_gene: TRBD1; v_gene: TRBV29-1; CDR3nt: TGCAGCGTTCGGACAGGCCAAGAGACCCAGTACTTC; CDR3aa: CSVRTGQETQYF
j_gene: TRBJ2-3; abundance: many; d_gene: TRBD2; v_gene: TRBV4-1; CDR3nt: TGCGCCAGCAGCCCCGGACTAAGCGGGGGGCCCAGCACAGATACGCAGTATTTT; CDR3aa: CASSPGLSGGPSTDTQYF
j_gene: TRBJ2-1; abundance: many; d_gene: TRBD2; v_gene: TRBV20-1; CDR3nt: TGCAGTGCGGACGGATCGCGGGGGGGCAATGAGCAGTTCTTC; CDR3aa: CSADGSRGGNEQFF